This TCR beta chain derives from a study of blood T cell repertoires in COVID-19 (dated by TCRdb to 2018 to 2020). Broadly, across the study: Collaborator samples came from the United States, Italy and Spain and covered acute and convalescent phases of COVID-19. The material from the prospective study consisted of cDNA or gDNA derived from T cells, B-cell-depleted T cells, or PBMCs. Subjects who had been exposed to COVID-19, were actively infected with it, or had recovered from it provided the deeply sampled blood TCRbeta repertoires that made up the dataset. The repertoires were released in a freely available public database intended as a resource for research on the immune response to SARS-CoV-2. The samples were drawn from two sources: the first 160 participants of the ongoing ImmuneRACE study, and 950 to 1,500 subjects contributed by 6 global collaborators. A de-identified subject ID, COVID-19 status, age in years and sex were almost always included in the sample metadata. Where available, HLA class I and class II types were obtained from metadata supplied by the sample provider rather than from assay-based typing.

On this clone: The antigen this receptor binds is unknown. Per-base qualities were not stored, and no clone one base away is much larger.

General conclusions and limits of the study: The amount of clinical and demographic metadata varied by source and participant and was provided uncurated.

Taken from the germline V gene (reference sequence), the CDR1 and CDR2 loops are MNHNY and SVGAGI. Trimming accounts for 10 bases at V and 10 bases at J, while the number of junction bases matched to no gene is 12. From cysteine to phenylalanine, the CDR3 is 15 amino acids long. The CDR3 DNA has 45 bases and is translated from base 1. Whole blood was collected in K2EDTA tubes by collaborating institutions according to the institutions' own protocols. Collaborator samples were shipped for TCRbeta analysis as frozen whole blood, isolated PBMCs, or DNA extracted from either sample type. The immunoSEQ Assay, a bias-controlled multiplex PCR, was used to amplify TCRbeta CDR3 regions from genomic DNA. The published analysis was carried out like this. Within the assay, amplification of reference gene primers was used to estimate how many nucleated cells each sample contained. To quantify the absolute abundance of each unique TCRbeta CDR3 rearrangement, sequence reads were collapsed and filtered. For each sample, productive Simpson clonality was calculated by taking the square root of Simpson's diversity index across productive rearrangements. In its TCRdb copy, this immuneACCESS table keeps in-frame sequences only and misses some clones. Where compared with another copy, unresolved V genes explain less than half of these, and the others have no known cause. V and J calls and clone size follow that table, whereas D and trimming were derived from the DNA. The table for this sample lists around 40,000 clones; 85% of them were counted only once. The ten largest clones add up to 9.9% of the sample.

The sequenced sample consisted of peripheral blood. The sequence links TRBV6-6 to TRBJ2-1; TRBD2 fits 14 bases in the junction. The sequence came from a human donor in a cohort sampled during active COVID-19. The sequenced DNA: TGTGCCACCTCCGGACTAGCGGGAGGAGGAGAAGAGCAGTTCTTC. This yields the protein CATSGLAGGGEEQFF.